A single sample is the source of the 5 T cell receptor beta chains below, sequenced in a study of a mutant IDH1 vaccine in newly diagnosed glioma. Their specific antigens are unknown. TCRdb's table, derived via immunoSEQ multiplex PCR, lists solely in-frame clones and lacks some. The sample holds 60,000 to 100,000 clones, around 83% seen once. Time point described: week 23, last vaccination. Every vaccine dose comprised 300 ug of mutant IDH1 20-mer peptide plus topical imiquimod. The sample in question was PBMCs, obtained from a glioma patient whose treatment included an IDH1 peptide vaccine. Receptors originate from a woman between 50 and 59 years old with glioma.

The chain recombines TRBV27 with TRBJ1-2; 8 positions match TRBD1. Germline assignment: CDR1 MNHEY and CDR2 SMNVEV (reference sequence). V gave up 3 bases and J gave up 10 bases; unmatched junction bases: 7. The CDR3 length is 13 residues. The CDR3 protein is CASSFPGGDDYTF. CDR3 sequence (DNA): TGTGCCAGCAGTTTCCCAGGGGGCGACGACTACACCTTC.

The rearrangement joins TRBV19 to TRBJ2-1, with D perhaps matching TRBD2 (5 bases). Germline CDR1 LNHDA, CDR2 SQIVND (reference sequence). With 1 base removed from V and 0 bases from J, the gap between germline ends came to 7 bases. The CDR3 covers 15 residues. In DNA form, the CDR3 reads TGTGCCAGTAGTATAGCCGGGATCTCCTACAATGAGCAGTTCTTC. This translates into CASSIAGISYNEQFF.

For the CDR3, the DNA is TGTGCCAGCAGCCCACAGGGAATTCAGAATTCACCCCTCCACTTT. Translation gives CASSPQGIQNSPLHF. The genes are TRBV14 and TRBJ1-6; TRBD1 might be the D (6 bases). The germline CDR1 and CDR2 sequences are SGHDN and FVKESK. Trimming cost V 4 bases and J 7 bases, with 14 bases left between them. CDR3 length equals 15 residues.

This chain uses TRBV28 with TRBJ2-7; no reliable D call. The CDR3 has 14 amino acids. Germline V lookup: CDR1 MDHEN, CDR2 SYDVKM. V was pared by 6 bases and J by 3 bases, with 15 bases between. CDR3 protein: CASSQLMRIYEQYF. CDR3 DNA: TGTGCCAGCAGCCAACTAATGCGGATCTACGAGCAGTACTTC. The whole variable domain, remainder taken from reference TRBV28 and TRBJ2-7, is DVKVTQSSRYLVKRTGEKVFLECVQDMDHENMFWYRQDPGLGLRLIYFSYDVKMKEKGDIPEGYSVSREKKERFSLILESASTNQTSMYLCASSQLMRIYEQYFGPGTRLTVT.

The rearrangement links TRBV28 to TRBJ1-2, with no clear D. Trimming shortened V by 3 bases and J by 4 bases, and 6 bases separated the two germline ends. CDR3 size: 12 residues. Germline V CDR1 and CDR2: MDHEN, SYDVKM. CDR3 sequence reads: CASSLVSYGYTF. The DNA of the CDR3 is TGTGCCAGCAGTTTGGTCAGCTATGGCTACACCTTC.